These 31 T cell receptor beta chains came from one sample sequenced in a study of OX40 agonist ivuxolimab in advanced cancers. Clones were sequenced by immunoSEQ multiplex PCR, and TCRdb holds only the in-frame ones, with some missing. This sample has some 64,000 clones, with about nine tenths found just once. The specimen was CD4+ or CD8+ T cells sorted from blood, collected in a trial of the OX40 agonist ivuxolimab. The receptors derive from an adult with an advanced solid tumor such as melanoma, head and neck, liver or kidney cancer.

The rearrangement uses TRBV23-1 and TRBJ1-3; 7 nucleotides line up with TRBD1. TRBV23-1 is an ORF, and what it does is uncertain. The CDR3 runs to 15 residues. V lost 4 bases to trimming and J lost 2 bases; unmatched junction nucleotides: 5. The CDR3 DNA follows: TGCGCCAGCAGTCCCACAGGGGAGGCTGGAAACACCATATATTTT. Translated, it gives CASSPTGEAGNTIYF.

The chain is built from TRBV5-1 and TRBJ2-7; 7 nucleotides line up with TRBD1. This CDR3 is 14 amino acids long. After removal of 3 bases from V and 2 bases from J, the junction contained 5 bases not matched to a gene. The V gene's germline CDR1 is SGHRS and CDR2 YFSETQ. CDR3 residues: CASSSSGTAYEQYF. In DNA form, the CDR3 reads TGCGCCAGCAGCTCTTCCGGGACAGCCTACGAGCAGTACTTC.

The CDR3 nucleotides are TGTGCCAGCAGGTGGGGCCAAGATACGCAGTATTTT. It specifies CASRWGQDTQYF. The chain couples TRBV28 to TRBJ2-3; D may be TRBD1 (5 bases). The CDR3 is made up of 12 amino acids. In germline, CDR1 is MDHEN, CDR2 SYDVKM. Trimming pared 6 bases from V and 5 bases from J, leaving 9 bases between.

The gene calls are TRBV7-9 and TRBJ1-4; D call uncertain. The CDR3 runs to 14 residues. V lost 5 bases and J 1 base, leaving 8 bases between the germline ends. CDR1 and CDR2 (germline): SEHNR, FQNEAQ (reference sequence). The CDR3 nucleotides are TGTGCCAGCAGCGCAACAGAAACTAATGAAAAACTGTTTTTT. This sequence encodes CASSATETNEKLFF.

This rearrangement joins TRBV28 to TRBJ1-4; D gene ambiguous. Trimming stripped 11 bases from V and 8 bases from J, with 9 bases between. The CDR3 spans 10 residues. Germline CDR1 and CDR2: MDHEN and SYDVKM. The CDR3 bases are TGTGCCTCACAGTCGGAAAAACTGTTTTTT. Translating it yields CASQSEKLFF.

V usage is TRBV6-1 and J usage is TRBJ1-4; TRBD1 agrees at 8 bases. The length of the CDR3 is 15 residues. Germline loops: CDR1 MNHNS, CDR2 SASEGT. The J segment lost 1 base and the V segment lost 6 bases, leaving 4 bases of the junction unmatched. Here the CDR3 reads CASSYGQGTNEKLFF. The CDR3 DNA follows: TGTGCCAGCAGCTACGGACAGGGAACTAATGAAAAACTGTTTTTT.

V usage is TRBV7-2 and J usage is TRBJ2-7; D uncertain. The V gene lost 1 base and the J gene lost 5 bases, with 9 bases spanning the gap. Per the germline V gene, CDR1 is SGHTA and CDR2 is FQGNSA. This CDR3 comprises 13 residues. CDR3 residues: CASSLDDLDEQYF. For the CDR3, the DNA is TGTGCCAGCAGCTTAGACGACCTCGACGAGCAGTACTTC.

The chain combines TRBV29-1 with TRBJ2-7; D gene uncertain. Germline values: CDR1 SQVTM, CDR2 ANQGSEA. The CDR3 loop spans 11 amino acids. Trimming left V 8 bases short and J 6 bases short, with 14 bases between. CDR3: CSPGYSREQYF. The DNA for the CDR3 is TGCAGCCCTGGATATTCCCGCGAGCAGTACTTC.

This chain connects TRBV7-3 to TRBJ2-7, with D hard to call. The CDR3 runs 12 residues. V was shortened by 4 bases and J by 7 bases, with 11 bases between the two germline ends. Germline loops: CDR1 SGHTA, CDR2 FQGTGA. This chain's CDR3 is CASSSLWLEQYF. In DNA, the CDR3 is TGTGCCAGCAGCTCCCTCTGGCTGGAGCAGTACTTC.

The rearrangement uses TRBV27 and TRBJ1-3; D is ambiguous. The length of the CDR3 is 13 residues. Germline V CDR1 and CDR2: MNHEY, SMNVEV (reference sequence). V was shortened by 3 bases and J by 7 bases, with 10 bases between the two germline ends. CDR3 DNA sequence: TGTGCCAGCAGTTTTCTGGGGTGGAACACCATATATTTT. Encoded protein: CASSFLGWNTIYF.

V usage is TRBV5-4 and J usage is TRBJ2-2, with a tentative D call TRBD2 (5 bases). The CDR3 is 15 amino acids. V lost 4 bases to trimming and J lost 1 base, with 11 bases between them. Germline V gives CDR1 SGHNT, CDR2 YYREEE (reference sequence). The CDR3 loop reads CASSGGLENTGELFF. The DNA of the CDR3 is TGTGCCAGCAGCGGAGGCCTAGAGAACACCGGGGAGCTGTTTTTT.

This chain uses TRBV5-1 with TRBJ2-7; TRBD2 agrees at 9 bases. The germline V gene has CDR1 SGHRS and CDR2 YFSETQ. CDR3 length equals 17 residues. Trimming removed 1 base from V and 7 bases from J; junction bases left unmatched: 15. Here the CDR3 reads CASSLTPGVAGALEQYF. CDR3 sequence (DNA): TGCGCCAGCAGCTTGACTCCCGGAGTAGCGGGAGCTCTGGAGCAGTACTTC.

The sample holds a few counts of this clone. This sequence joins TRBV18 and TRBJ1-1; possible D gene TRBD1, 5 bases. Germline V CDR1 and CDR2: KGHSH, LQKENI. The CDR3 has 14 residues. V shed 1 base and J shed 1 base, with 7 bases lying between them. In DNA, the CDR3 is TGTGCCAGCTCACCACGGGACCCGAACACTGAAGCTTTCTTT. This encodes CASSPRDPNTEAFF. Together with reference TRBV18 and TRBJ1-1, the CDR3 gives the full variable domain: NAGVMQNPRHLVRRRGQEARLRCSPMKGHSHVYWYRQLPEEGLKFMVYLQKENIIDESGMPKERFSAEFPKEGPSILRIQQVVRGDSAAYFCASSPRDPNTEAFFGQGTRLTVV.

The genes are TRBV28 and TRBJ2-1; a weak D match, TRBD2 (5 bases). Germline V gene sequence: CDR1 MDHEN, CDR2 SYDVKM. Trimming removed 6 bases at V and 6 bases at J, with 21 bases between. The CDR3 is 16 residues long. DNA for the CDR3: TGTGCCAGCAGCCCCCGGGCGGCCGGGGAAGGCAATGAGCAGTTCTTC. This sequence encodes CASSPRAAGEGNEQFF.

The V and J genes are TRBV7-9 and TRBJ2-1, with a weak D call TRBD2 (5 bases). CDR1 SEHNR and CDR2 FQNEAQ come from the germline V gene (reference sequence). Trimming took off 4 bases at V and 9 bases at J, with 22 bases between the two ends. The CDR3 covers 16 residues. The CDR3 DNA is TGTGCCAGCAGCTCCGTTAGCGTGGCTTCGTTGGGTGAGCAGTTCTTC. This encodes CASSSVSVASLGEQFF.

The chain is built from TRBV7-2 and TRBJ2-4; 13 positions match TRBD2. CDR1 and CDR2 from the germline V gene are SGHTA and FQGNSA. The V and J ends lost 5 bases and 5 bases, in that order; junction bases with no gene match: 6. CDR3 size: 16 residues. CDR3 sequence (DNA): TGTGCCAGCAGCGTACTAGCGGGAGGGCCGGAAAACATTCAGTACTTC. Its translation: CASSVLAGGPENIQYF.

This chain joins TRBV19 and TRBJ1-5; D is undetermined. This CDR3 comprises 17 residues. V was trimmed by 0 bases and J by 2 bases, leaving 14 bases between them. Germline V gene sequence: CDR1 LNHDA, CDR2 SQIVND (reference sequence). Here the CDR3 reads CASSIDRQARGNQPQHF. The CDR3 DNA reads TGTGCCAGTAGTATAGATCGGCAGGCACGTGGCAATCAGCCCCAGCATTTT.

The gene calls are TRBV7-8 and TRBJ2-2, with D possibly matching TRBD2 (5 bases). This CDR3 region has 15 residues. The germline V gene encodes CDR1 SGHVS and CDR2 FQNEAQ. V was pared by 5 bases and J by 5 bases, with 15 bases between. The CDR3: CASSQTNGRTGELFF. In DNA, the CDR3 is TGTGCCAGCAGCCAGACTAACGGGCGGACCGGGGAGCTGTTTTTT.

The chain couples TRBV4-1 to TRBJ2-5, with D uncertain. The CDR3 consists of 14 residues. Trimming stripped 4 bases from V and 0 bases from J, with 9 bases between. Germline loops: CDR1 MGHRA, CDR2 YSYEKL. CDR3 protein: CASSLATDQETQYF. CDR3 DNA sequence: TGCGCCAGCAGCCTCGCGACGGACCAAGAGACCCAGTACTTC.

The CDR3 region has the DNA TGTGCCAGCAGCTCGTCCCCCTCCTACGAGCAGTACTTC. Translating it yields CASSSSPSYEQYF. This rearrangement joins TRBV7-9 to TRBJ2-5; no clear D. The better agreement between TRBJ2-7 and the DNA end casts doubt on the J call. CDR1 and CDR2 (germline): SEHNR, FQNEAQ (reference sequence). This CDR3 has 13 residues.

The J gene is TRBJ2-3, the V gene TRBV7-6; tentative D call: TRBD1 (5 bases). Germline assignment: CDR1 SGHVS and CDR2 FNYEAQ. The CDR3 is made up of 16 amino acids. The germline V and J ends were trimmed by 0 bases and 6 bases, with 16 bases remaining between them. In nucleotides, the CDR3 is TGTGCCAGCAGCTTAGCGACAGAGCCCCGCGTGGATACGCAGTATTTT. Protein sequence: CASSLATEPRVDTQYF.

The chain is built from TRBV30 and TRBJ2-3, with D possibly being TRBD1 (6 bases). The CDR3 covers 14 residues. With 2 bases removed from V and 2 bases from J, the gap between germline ends came to 11 bases. Germline assignment: CDR1 GTSNPN and CDR2 SVGIG (reference sequence). The CDR3 sequence is CAWSQTGLTDTQYF. Here the CDR3 DNA reads TGTGCCTGGAGTCAGACAGGCCTCACAGATACGCAGTATTTT.

This clone occurred a few times. Other nucleotide sequences from this sample produce the same CDR3. The chain combines TRBV4-1 with TRBJ1-5; D gene ambiguous. The germline V and J ends were trimmed by 1 base and 8 bases, with 6 bases remaining between them. There are 12 residues in the CDR3. Germline V CDR1 and CDR2: MGHRA, YSYEKL. CDR3 in amino acids: CASSQGGEPQHF. CDR3 nucleotide sequence: TGCGCCAGCAGCCAAGGGGGTGAGCCCCAGCATTTT.

The gene calls are TRBV19 and TRBJ2-6, with D perhaps assigned TRBD1 or TRBD2 (6 bases each). The V end was cut by 6 bases, the J end by 0 bases, with 12 bases between. CDR3 size: 16 residues. Per germline, CDR1 LNHDA and CDR2 SQIVND (reference sequence). The CDR3 bases are TGTGCCAGTAGGGAGGGGGTAAGCTCTGGGGCCAACGTCCTGACTTTC. Its protein is CASREGVSSGANVLTF.

The V and J genes are TRBV28 and TRBJ2-7; D gene uncertain. The CDR3 spans 14 residues. The V gene lost 4 bases and the J gene lost 6 bases, with 16 bases spanning the gap. Germline V gene data show CDR1 as MDHEN and CDR2 as SYDVKM. The CDR3 is CASSSLSTSLEQYF. The DNA of the CDR3 is TGTGCCAGCAGTTCCCTTTCGACCTCGCTCGAGCAGTACTTC. Looking up the rest from reference TRBV28 and TRBJ2-7 gives the full variable domain: DVKVTQSSRYLVKRTGEKVFLECVQDMDHENMFWYRQDPGLGLRLIYFSYDVKMKEKGDIPEGYSVSREKKERFSLILESASTNQTSMYLCASSSLSTSLEQYFGPGTRLTVT.

The V call is TRBV27, the J call TRBJ2-7, with 11 bases matching TRBD2. V dropped 6 bases and J dropped 4; count of bases not matched to a gene: 8. The CDR3 length is 15 residues. Germline values: CDR1 MNHEY, CDR2 SMNVEV (reference sequence). The CDR3 loop reads CASSPIAGGIYEQYF. CDR3 nucleotides: TGTGCCAGCAGCCCTATAGCGGGAGGGATTTACGAGCAGTACTTC.

This rearrangement joins TRBV6-5 to TRBJ1-1; D is perhaps TRBD1 (5 bases). This CDR3 region has 13 residues. V gave up 10 bases and J gave up 4 bases, with 16 bases separating them. Germline V gene sequence: CDR1 MNHEY, CDR2 SVGAGI. CDR3 DNA sequence: TGTGCCACTACCGCGGGGGTTCCCACTGAAGCTTTCTTT. It is translated as CATTAGVPTEAFF.

The chain recombines TRBV5-4 with TRBJ1-2; TRBD1 matches at 10 bases. The CDR3 loop spans 15 amino acids. J lost 8 bases, V lost 3 bases, and 10 bases had no gene match. Germline lookup yields CDR1 SGHNT and CDR2 YYREEE (reference sequence). The CDR3 spells CASSWGQGTLGGYTF. Written as DNA, the CDR3 is TGTGCCAGCAGCTGGGGACAGGGGACTTTAGGGGGCTACACCTTC.

The V and J genes are TRBV27 and TRBJ1-4, with 9 bases fitting TRBD1. The CDR3 loop spans 15 amino acids. Germline CDR1 MNHEY, CDR2 SMNVEV (reference sequence). V was pared by 3 bases and J by 8 bases, with 7 bases of the junction left unmatched. The DNA for the CDR3 is TGTGCCAGCAGTTTTCTGGGGACAGGGCTCGAAAAACTGTTTTTT. Translation: CASSFLGTGLEKLFF.

J is TRBJ2-5 and V is TRBV6-5; D is tentatively TRBD1 or TRBD2 (5 bases each). Germline assignment: CDR1 MNHEY and CDR2 SVGAGI. The CDR3 covers 15 residues. The V end lost 10 bases, the J end lost 1 base, and 19 bases lay between the germline ends. The CDR3 DNA reads as TGTGCCATCGGGCGCCTAGACGGGACCCAAGAGACCCAGTACTTC. Translation gives CAIGRLDGTQETQYF.

The chain has TRBV10-3 and TRBJ1-5; no firm D call. V was shortened by 2 bases and J by 7 bases, with 15 bases between the two germline ends. The CDR3 spans 15 residues. Germline V lookup: CDR1 ENHRY, CDR2 SYGVKD. The CDR3 spells CAISEREEGGQPQHF. Here the CDR3 DNA reads TGTGCCATCAGTGAGCGCGAGGAGGGAGGGCAGCCCCAGCATTTT.